The T cell receptor beta chain under discussion was sequenced for a study of T-cell reconstitution after alpha-beta-depleted transplantation in children. Unique molecular identifiers were used to barcode this TCRbeta library. TCRdb recomputed calls from the PCR reads with MiXCR, one row per CDR3 protein. The repertoire includes some 300,000 distinct CDR3 sequences, about 9.4% of them detected once, and approximately 2.3% sits in the top ten. The receptor's source is a human donor who donated a stem cell graft to a child with acute lymphoblastic leukemia. The sample in question was PBMCs from the stem cell graft donor, obtained from the stem cell graft.

This chain's CDR3 is CASRGSPNQPQHF. CDR3 nucleotide sequence: TGTGCCAGCAGAGGGTCCCCCAATCAGCCCCAGCATTTT. The gene calls are TRBV7-2 and TRBJ1-5; D is ambiguous. Trimming stripped 6 bases from V and 3 bases from J, with 9 bases between. CDR1 and CDR2 (germline): SGHTA, FQGNSA. This CDR3 has 13 amino acids.